Each of the 25 T cell receptor beta chains below was sequenced from the same sample in a study of chemoradiotherapy in HPV16-positive cancers. Profiling relied on immunoSEQ multiplex PCR, and the TCRdb table lists in-frame clones only, not all of them. The sample includes several thousand clones, less than 85% seen only once; the top ten take around 9.2%. Sample acquisition took place from a patient who underwent chemoradiotherapy. Receptors originate from a human donor with HPV-associated anogenital cancer.

CDR3 sequence: CASSRPTGDRQNEQFF. The CDR3 coding sequence is TGCGCCAGCAGCCGCCCGACAGGGGATAGGCAAAATGAGCAGTTCTTC. The chain carries TRBV4-3 and TRBJ2-1; 8 bases are a match to TRBD1. V lost 4 bases to trimming and J lost 7 bases; unmatched junction nucleotides: 12. Germline loops: CDR1 LGHNA, CDR2 YSLEER. The CDR3 is 16 amino acids.

The chain employs TRBV19 and TRBJ2-7; 10 bases agree with TRBD2. The CDR3 has 15 residues. CDR1 LNHDA and CDR2 SQIVND come from the germline V gene (reference sequence). Trimming took 5 bases from V and 3 from J; bases not matched to a gene: 7. The CDR3 here is CASSSRTSGLYEQYF. CDR3 DNA sequence: TGTGCCAGTAGTTCCCGGACTAGCGGCCTCTACGAGCAGTACTTC. The whole variable domain, filled in from reference TRBV19 and TRBJ2-7, reads DGGITQSPKYLFRKEGQNVTLSCEQNLNHDAMYWYRQDPGQGLRLIYYSQIVNDFQKGDIAEGYSVSREKKESFPLTVTSAQKNPTAFYLCASSSRTSGLYEQYFGPGTRLTVT.

This clone showed up just a few times. The chain is built from TRBV28 and TRBJ2-7; 8 positions agree with TRBD1. Per the germline V gene, CDR1 is MDHEN and CDR2 is SYDVKM. CDR3 size: 14 residues. With V trimmed by 9 bases and J by 2 bases, 9 bases remained unmatched. Written as DNA, the CDR3 is TGTGCCAGTAAAACCCCGGGACAGGCCTACGAGCAGTACTTC. It encodes CASKTPGQAYEQYF.

The chain couples TRBV28 to TRBJ1-5; 8 nucleotides match TRBD1. Germline CDR1 reads MDHEN; CDR2 reads SYDVKM. V was clipped by 7 bases and J by 5 bases; unmatched bases: 7. This CDR3 has 14 amino acids. CDR3 DNA sequence: TGTGCCAGCACCGGGACAGGAACCCATCAGCCCCAGCATTTT. It yields the protein CASTGTGTHQPQHF.

The rearrangement uses TRBV15 and TRBJ2-1; 8 bases are a match to TRBD1. Germline V CDR1 and CDR2: LNHNV, YYDKDF (reference sequence). The CDR3 is 16 amino acids. Trimming took 5 bases from V and 7 from J; bases not matched to a gene: 13. The CDR3 sequence is CATSEYRGEAVNEQFF. The DNA of the CDR3 is TGTGCCACCAGCGAGTACAGGGGGGAGGCGGTAAATGAGCAGTTCTTC.

This clone was counted between two and nine times. This sequence joins TRBV7-3 and TRBJ2-5; 9 bases line up with TRBD1. CDR3 length: 14 amino acids. The germline V gene has CDR1 SGHTA and CDR2 FQGTGA. With 5 bases clipped from V and 5 bases from J, the junction kept 6 bases outside the gene matches. The DNA of the CDR3 is TGTGCCAGCAGCGCCACAGGGGGCGCGGAGACCCAGTACTTC. As protein: CASSATGGAETQYF.

The CDR3 loop reads CSVDSRLEQFF. The CDR3 DNA follows: TGCAGCGTAGACAGCCGTCTTGAGCAGTTCTTC. The rearrangement links TRBV29-1 to TRBJ2-1, with a tentative D call TRBD1 (5 bases). Trimming took 6 bases from V and 9 from J, leaving 12 bases between them. The CDR3 runs to 11 residues. CDR1 is SQVTM and CDR2 is ANQGSEA in the germline V gene.

CDR3 sequence: CASSQNGQGAGTGELFF. In nucleotides, the CDR3 is TGCGCCAGCAGCCAGAATGGACAGGGGGCAGGTACCGGGGAGCTGTTTTTT. The V call is TRBV4-3, the J call TRBJ2-2, with 11 bases identical to TRBD1. The J segment lost 5 bases and the V segment lost 3 bases, leaving 8 bases of the junction unmatched. The CDR3 has 17 residues. Germline assignment: CDR1 LGHNA and CDR2 YSLEER.

The chain carries TRBV7-2 and TRBJ2-3; D possibly corresponds to TRBD1 (6 bases). Deletions cut 5 bases from V and 6 bases from J, with 9 bases between. This CDR3 has 12 amino acids. Germline V gene lookup returns CDR1 SGHTA and CDR2 FQGNSA. In DNA form, the CDR3 reads TGTGCCAGCAGCCTACAGGGCGATACGCAGTATTTT. Its translation is CASSLQGDTQYF. Full variable domain (remainder filled in from reference TRBV7-2 and TRBJ2-3): GAGVSQSPSNKVTEKGKDVELRCDPISGHTALYWYRQSLGQGLEFLIYFQGNSAPDKSGLPSDRFSAERTGGSVSTLTIQRTQQEDSAVYLCASSLQGDTQYFGPGTRLTVL.

J is TRBJ2-3 and V is TRBV6-4, with TRBD2 identical over 8 bases. CDR3 length: 15 residues. Germline V lookup: CDR1 MRHNA, CDR2 SNTAGT. With V trimmed by 2 bases and J by 5 bases, 6 bases remained unmatched. CDR3 loop: CASSDGAGAGDTQYF. In nucleotides, the CDR3 is TGTGCCAGCAGTGACGGAGCGGGAGCGGGAGATACGCAGTATTTT.

The chain uses TRBV7-9 and TRBJ2-1; 8 nucleotides line up with TRBD1. This CDR3 spans 12 amino acids. Losses at the gene ends were 4 bases for V and 11 bases for J; bases not matched to a gene: 4. The germline V gene encodes CDR1 SEHNR and CDR2 FQNEAQ (reference sequence). The CDR3 DNA follows: TGTGCCAGCAGCTCCACAGGGGGACAGCAGTTCTTC. This codes for CASSSTGGQQFF.

The CDR3 here is CASSQGRGGEAFF. The DNA for the CDR3 is TGTGCCAGCAGCCAAGGCAGGGGGGGGGAAGCTTTCTTT. The chain combines TRBV14 with TRBJ1-1; 7 nucleotides line up with TRBD1. The CDR3 is 13 amino acids. The germline gives CDR1 SGHDN, CDR2 FVKESK. The junction had 4 bases not matched to a gene; V was cut back by 1 base and J by 8 bases.

The chain couples TRBV4-3 to TRBJ2-3; maybe TRBD2 (6 bases). Trimming removed 3 bases from V and 2 bases from J, with 12 bases in between. From germline, CDR1 is LGHNA and CDR2 YSLEER. The CDR3 covers 15 residues. The CDR3 DNA is TGCGCCAGCAGCCACTCCGGGACTCCCACAGATACGCAGTATTTT. It encodes CASSHSGTPTDTQYF.

The genes are TRBV7-9 and TRBJ2-3, with 8 positions matching TRBD2. The CDR3 is made up of 13 amino acids. After removal of 1 base from V and 10 bases from J, the junction contained 4 bases not matched to a gene. The germline CDR1 and CDR2 sequences are SEHNR and FQNEAQ (reference sequence). DNA of the CDR3: TGTGCCAGCAGCTTAGTCCAGCGGGAGCCGCAGTATTTT. Protein: CASSLVQREPQYF. Complete variable domain (other parts from reference TRBV7-9 and TRBJ2-3): DTGVSQNPRHKITKRGQNVTFRCDPISEHNRLYWYRQTLGQGPEFLTYFQNEAQLEKSRLLSDRFSAERPKGSFSTLEIQRTEQGDSAMYLCASSLVQREPQYFGPGTRLTVL.

The chain combines TRBV30 with TRBJ2-5, with D perhaps assigned TRBD1 or TRBD2 (6 bases each). Trimming cost V 2 bases and J 1 base, with 11 bases left between them. CDR1 and CDR2 from the germline V gene are GTSNPN and SVGIG (reference sequence). This CDR3 has 14 residues. CDR3 protein: CAWSRGTLQETQYF. The CDR3 bases are TGTGCCTGGAGTCGGGGGACACTCCAAGAGACCCAGTACTTC.

The genes are TRBV6-1 and TRBJ2-3; a possible D gene is TRBD1 (6 bases). Germline V gives CDR1 MNHNS, CDR2 SASEGT. Trimming pared 2 bases from V and 5 bases from J, leaving 17 bases between. The CDR3 extends over 16 amino acids. In nucleotides, the CDR3 is TGTGCCAGCAGTGAATCGGTGGGCAGGGGATTAGATACGCAGTATTTT. Protein: CASSESVGRGLDTQYF.

This clone appeared a single time. The chain couples TRBV18 to TRBJ2-3; D is uncertain. Germline CDR1 is KGHSH and CDR2 is LQKENI. The V end lost 3 bases, the J end lost 3 bases, and 4 bases lay between the germline ends. The CDR3 sequence is 12 residues long. CDR3 amino acids: CASSPQTDTQYF. In nucleotides, the CDR3 is TGTGCCAGCTCACCCCAAACAGATACGCAGTATTTT.

This clone was seen only once. The chain uses TRBV7-2 and TRBJ2-7; TRBD2 aligns across 14 bases. CDR1 and CDR2 (germline): SGHTA, FQGNSA. The CDR3 length is 17 residues. After removal of 3 bases from V and 2 bases from J, the junction contained 6 bases not matched to a gene. CDR3 coding DNA: TGTGCCAGCAGCTTCCAGGGACTAGCGGGAGACCCCTACGAGCAGTACTTC. It codes for CASSFQGLAGDPYEQYF.

The chain joins TRBV7-8 to TRBJ2-2; TRBD1 matches at 12 bases. The germline gives CDR1 SGHVS, CDR2 FQNEAQ. The V gene end was trimmed by 5 bases and the J gene end by 4 bases; junction bases not matched to a gene: 5. The CDR3 is 16 residues long. In nucleotides, the CDR3 is TGTGCCAGCAGCCAGGGACAGGGGGCGCCCACCGGGGAGCTGTTTTTT. Its protein product is CASSQGQGAPTGELFF.

The gene calls are TRBV9 and TRBJ2-5; D perhaps matches TRBD2 (7 bases). CDR1 and CDR2 (germline): SGDLS, YYNGEE. This CDR3 comprises 14 residues. Trimming took 6 bases from V and 1 from J, leaving 13 bases between them. The CDR3 DNA reads TGTGCCAGCACCCCGGGGGGCAGCCAAGAGACCCAGTACTTC. The encoded protein is CASTPGGSQETQYF.

V and J are TRBV7-3 and TRBJ2-1; 7 nucleotides agree with TRBD2. The J segment lost 4 bases and the V segment lost 4 bases, leaving 13 bases of the junction unmatched. The CDR3 spans 17 residues. Looked up from germline, CDR1 is SGHTA and CDR2 is FQGTGA. The CDR3 DNA reads as TGTGCCAGCAGCTACCTCAGTGGGAGGGTAGGATACAATGAGCAGTTCTTC. Amino acid sequence: CASSYLSGRVGYNEQFF.

The rearrangement uses TRBV10-3 and TRBJ1-2; tentative D call: TRBD1 (5 bases). The CDR3 spans 12 residues. V lost 2 bases, J lost 7 bases, and 8 bases lay in between. Germline values: CDR1 ENHRY, CDR2 SYGVKD. The CDR3 DNA is TGTGCCATCAGTGAGGGAGGGGTTGGCTACACCTTC. Its translation: CAISEGGVGYTF.

The chain combines TRBV6-4 with TRBJ2-3; 8 nucleotides align to TRBD2. V trimming: 8 bases; J trimming: 7 bases; junction bases outside the gene matches: 14. The V gene's germline CDR1 is MRHNA and CDR2 SNTAGT. The CDR3 consists of 15 residues. CDR3 sequence reads: CASSSAAGGLNTQYF. DNA of the CDR3: TGTGCCAGCTCTAGCGCCGCGGGAGGCTTGAATACGCAGTATTTT.

The chain combines TRBV6-1 with TRBJ1-5; TRBD1 is a possible D gene (6 bases). V lost 1 base, J lost 2 bases, and 12 bases lay in between. Germline V gene lookup returns CDR1 MNHNS and CDR2 SASEGT. The CDR3 runs 16 residues. The CDR3 sequence: CASSEDTGSGNQPQHF. The CDR3 DNA sequence: TGTGCCAGCAGTGAAGATACAGGGTCGGGCAATCAGCCCCAGCATTTT.

This clone turned up a few times. The gene calls are TRBV27 and TRBJ2-3; possibly TRBD1 for D (6 bases). CDR1 is MNHEY and CDR2 is SMNVEV in the germline V gene (reference sequence). The CDR3 runs to 17 residues. Deletions cut 7 bases from V and 4 bases from J, with 24 bases between. CDR3 protein: CASNPSRGIRTADTQYF. CDR3 coding DNA: TGTGCCAGCAACCCTTCAAGGGGGATAAGAACGGCAGATACGCAGTATTTT.